The 22 T cell receptor beta chains below come from one sample, sequenced in a study of T cell changes during pregnancy in multiple sclerosis. The repertoire was sequenced with immunoSEQ multiplex PCR; TCRdb's copy has only in-frame clones and lacks some. Of about 55,000 clones detected, around 89% appear once; the ten largest clones hold over 0.45%. Source: CD4+ T cells from peripheral blood mononuclear cells, taken in the first trimester of pregnancy. The receptors shown here come from a female donor with multiple sclerosis, enrolled in a pregnancy study.

Remarks on this clone: Within the sample, other DNA sequences also encode this same CDR3. The J gene is TRBJ2-7, the V gene TRBV9, with 8 bases that match TRBD2. Germline CDR1 is SGDLS and CDR2 is YYNGEE. The ends lost 2 bases at V and 1 base at J; junction bases unmatched: 5. CDR3 length: 15 amino acids. The CDR3 nucleotides read TGTGCCAGCAGCGTTGCGGGAGGCTCATCCTACGAGCAGTACTTC. Translated, it gives CASSVAGGSSYEQYF.

The rearrangement joins TRBV30 to TRBJ2-1; 13 nucleotides line up with TRBD2. The V gene end was trimmed by 0 bases and the J gene end by 4 bases; junction bases not matched to a gene: 12. Germline V gives CDR1 GTSNPN, CDR2 SVGIG (reference sequence). CDR3 length equals 19 residues. The CDR3 coding sequence is TGTGCCTGGAGTGTACGACTAGCGGGGGGCCAACTTACATACAATGAGCAGTTCTTC. It is translated as CAWSVRLAGGQLTYNEQFF.

The chain has TRBV7-9 and TRBJ2-1; no firm D call. The germline gives CDR1 SEHNR, CDR2 FQNEAQ (reference sequence). The germline V and J ends were trimmed by 5 bases and 6 bases, with 17 bases remaining between them. The CDR3 spans 15 residues. CDR3 loop: CASSPPIRFGNEQFF. The CDR3 nucleotides are TGTGCCAGCAGCCCTCCGATACGGTTCGGCAATGAGCAGTTCTTC.

A remark on this clone: Other DNA sequences in the same sample also yield this CDR3. V is TRBV7-9 and J is TRBJ2-5; 12 bases are a match to TRBD2. Germline CDR1 SEHNR, CDR2 FQNEAQ (reference sequence). The CDR3 runs 15 residues. Trimming removed 2 bases from V and 5 bases from J; junction bases left unmatched: 3. Here the CDR3 DNA reads TGTGCCAGCAGCTTACTAGCGGGGGGGCAGGAGACCCAGTACTTC. Translating gives CASSLLAGGQETQYF.

This clone is a singleton in its sample. The chain couples TRBV6-5 to TRBJ2-7, with a possible D match to TRBD1 (5 bases). Trimming removed 2 bases from V and 1 base from J, with 15 bases in between. The germline V gene has CDR1 MNHEY and CDR2 SVGAGI. The CDR3 runs 16 residues. CDR3 protein: CASSYGFVAGSYEQYF. The CDR3, as DNA: TGTGCCAGCAGTTACGGCTTCGTGGCAGGGTCCTACGAGCAGTACTTC.

This chain joins TRBV5-1 and TRBJ1-1; D gene ambiguous. This CDR3 is 13 amino acids long. Germline V gene data show CDR1 as SGHRS and CDR2 as YFSETQ. The V gene lost 2 bases and the J gene lost 1 base, with 6 bases spanning the gap. DNA of the CDR3: TGCGCCAGCAGCTTCGGTAGGAACACTGAAGCTTTCTTT. It is translated as CASSFGRNTEAFF.

The chain combines TRBV2 with TRBJ1-5; 7 nucleotides line up with TRBD1. Looked up from germline, CDR1 is SNHLY and CDR2 is FYNNEI. This CDR3 is 16 amino acids long. With 3 bases clipped from V and 4 bases from J, the junction kept 9 bases outside the gene matches. The CDR3 reads CASSEQGTGANQPQHF. The DNA of the CDR3 is TGTGCCAGCAGTGAGCAAGGTACAGGGGCAAATCAGCCCCAGCATTTT.

CDR3 DNA sequence: TGTGCCAGCAGTTTTCTCTGGGGGGGAGCCCACAACTTGGCCGGGGAGCTGTTTTTT. It yields the protein CASSFLWGGAHNLAGELFF. The chain combines TRBV27 with TRBJ2-2; 7 bases map to TRBD2. The ends lost 3 bases at V and 6 bases at J; junction bases unmatched: 19. The V gene's germline CDR1 is MNHEY and CDR2 SMNVEV (reference sequence). The CDR3 is 19 residues long.

V and J are TRBV9 and TRBJ2-3, with 8 bases matching TRBD1. Germline CDR1 reads SGDLS; CDR2 reads YYNGEE. The J segment lost 4 bases and the V segment lost 3 bases, leaving 7 bases of the junction unmatched. The length of the CDR3 is 15 residues. CDR3 protein: CASSGKTGAADTQYF. CDR3 sequence (DNA): TGTGCCAGCAGCGGGAAGACAGGGGCGGCAGATACGCAGTATTTT.

This clone has more than one count but fewer than ten. The chain joins TRBV5-1 to TRBJ2-2; D unclear. Trimming removed 0 bases at V and 7 bases at J, with 13 bases between. CDR3 length equals 15 residues. CDR1 is SGHRS and CDR2 is YFSETQ in the germline V gene. As DNA, the CDR3 is TGCGCCAGCAGCTTGGGTCTGGTTAGTAACGGGGAGCTGTTTTTT. Its protein product is CASSLGLVSNGELFF.

The J gene is TRBJ1-1, the V gene TRBV18; D uncertain. The V end lost 3 bases, the J end lost 1 base, and 6 bases lay between the germline ends. The germline gives CDR1 KGHSH, CDR2 LQKENI. The CDR3 length is 13 residues. Here the CDR3 DNA reads TGTGCCAGCTCACCCAGAAAGAACACTGAAGCTTTCTTT. Its translation is CASSPRKNTEAFF.

The chain joins TRBV4-1 to TRBJ2-7; TRBD2 is a possible D gene (6 bases). Between the trimmed V and J ends, which lost 4 bases and 1 base, there was a span of 17 bases. CDR1 MGHRA and CDR2 YSYEKL come from the germline V gene. The CDR3 totals 16 residues. The DNA of the CDR3 is TGCGCCAGCAGCCTAAGGGCGGCTAGCGCGTCCTACGAGCAGTACTTC. This codes for CASSLRAASASYEQYF.

The chain couples TRBV6-5 to TRBJ2-7, with TRBD2 matching 9 bases. Germline values: CDR1 MNHEY, CDR2 SVGAGI. The CDR3 totals 16 residues. V gave up 2 bases and J gave up 2 bases; unmatched junction bases: 7. CDR3 nucleotides: TGTGCCAGCAGTTACGCGGGTAGCGGGGGTACCTACGAGCAGTACTTC. Its translation: CASSYAGSGGTYEQYF.

The chain has TRBV10-2 and TRBJ1-5; D is possibly TRBD1 (5 bases). The V and J ends lost 0 bases and 3 bases respectively, with 12 bases between them. This CDR3 is built from 16 residues. The germline CDR1 and CDR2 sequences are WSHSY and SAAADI. CDR3 nucleotides: TGCGCCAGCAGTGAGTCCAAAAGTGGGGCCAATCAGCCCCAGCATTTT. Its protein is CASSESKSGANQPQHF.

This chain links TRBV14 with TRBJ1-2, with TRBD1 matching over 7 bases. Trimming cost V 4 bases and J 2 bases; bases outside gene matches: 7. CDR3 length equals 15 residues. Germline loops: CDR1 SGHDN, CDR2 FVKESK. The CDR3, as DNA: TGTGCCAGCAGCCTAGGGGGACAGAGAAACTATGGCTACACCTTC. As protein: CASSLGGQRNYGYTF.

The DNA for the CDR3 is TGTGCCAGCAGCTCCGGGAATGAGCAGTTCTTC. Translation: CASSSGNEQFF. The chain carries TRBV11-3 and TRBJ2-1; no reliable D call. Trimming took 4 bases from V and 7 from J, leaving 5 bases between them. CDR1 SGHNT and CDR2 YENEEA come from the germline V gene. The CDR3 runs 11 residues.

The gene calls are TRBV7-9 and TRBJ2-6, with 7 bases lining up with TRBD2. Germline V gene data show CDR1 as SEHNR and CDR2 as FQNEAQ (reference sequence). The CDR3 runs to 16 residues. After removal of 7 bases from V and 4 bases from J, the junction contained 10 bases not matched to a gene. The CDR3 DNA sequence: TGTGCCAGCACCCCGAGGGGAGGGCCGGGGGCCAACGTCCTGACTTTC. Its translation is CASTPRGGPGANVLTF.

The gene calls are TRBV11-2 and TRBJ2-1, with TRBD2 as a possible D gene (5 bases). CDR3 size: 16 residues. Germline V CDR1 and CDR2: SGHAT, FQNNGV. The V gene lost 6 bases and the J gene lost 0 bases, with 15 bases spanning the gap. The CDR3 nucleotides read TGTGCCAGCAGGGAACGGGGATCCAGCTCCTACAATGAGCAGTTCTTC. Its translation is CASRERGSSSYNEQFF.

The chain employs TRBV11-2 and TRBJ1-1; D unclear. Trimming cost V 4 bases and J 6 bases, with 24 bases left between them. CDR1 is SGHAT and CDR2 is FQNNGV in the germline V gene. This CDR3 contains 17 residues. CDR3 sequence (DNA): TGTGCCAGCAGCTCTATTGAGTTAGAGGGTTTAAAGGCTGAAGCTTTCTTT. Amino acids: CASSSIELEGLKAEAFF.

This clone was observed a single time. This sequence joins TRBV5-6 and TRBJ2-1; 10 bases match TRBD2. Germline V gene lookup returns CDR1 SGHDT and CDR2 YYEEEE. This CDR3 is 15 amino acids long. With 2 bases clipped from V and 6 bases from J, the junction kept 5 bases outside the gene matches. In DNA form, the CDR3 reads TGTGCCAGCAGCTTATTAGGGACTAGCGTCAATGAGCAGTTCTTC. The encoded protein is CASSLLGTSVNEQFF.

This chain uses TRBV7-8 with TRBJ1-2; the match to TRBD1 covers 9 bases. The CDR3 has 14 amino acids. The V gene end was trimmed by 6 bases and the J gene end by 5 bases; junction bases not matched to a gene: 7. Germline V CDR1 and CDR2: SGHVS, FQNEAQ. In nucleotides, the CDR3 is TGTGCCAGCAGTTCGACAGGGGGGGGGTATGGCTACACCTTC. Translated: CASSSTGGGYGYTF. Together with reference TRBV7-8 and TRBJ1-2, the CDR3 gives the full variable domain: GAGVSQSPRYKVAKRGQDVALRCDPISGHVSLFWYQQALGQGPEFLTYFQNEAQLDKSGLPSDRFFAERPEGSVSTLKIQRTQQEDSAVYLCASSSTGGGYGYTFGSGTRLTVV.

This clone was counted a single time. The rearrangement links TRBV6-1 to TRBJ1-6, with D maybe TRBD1 (6 bases). This CDR3 has 13 amino acids. CDR1 and CDR2 from the germline V gene are MNHNS and SASEGT. The ends were cut back, 4 bases at V and 7 bases at J, with 8 bases in the middle. CDR3 protein: CASSGGQNSPLHF. The DNA of the CDR3 is TGTGCCAGCAGTGGCGGACAGAATTCACCCCTCCACTTT.